The 17 T cell receptor beta chains below all came from one sample that was sequenced in a study of T cells in Graves' hyperthyroidism and ophthalmopathy (dated by TCRdb to between 2018 and 2020). Library prep was done by multiplex PCR. The reads were generated on an Illumina HiSeq 2000. The TCR beta CDR3 regions were amplified from the RNA transcripts. The TCR CDR3 was subjected to a first round of RT-PCR using the HTBI primer set and the Qiagen OneStep RT-PCR kit. The raw public data were reprocessed by TCRdb itself: fastp quality trimming at Q25, MiXCR clonotype calling, in-frame beta chains only. Entries that share a CDR3 protein sequence are merged under the most common genes and DNA. The sample table shows fewer than 650,000 distinct CDR3 sequences, and approximately 15% are seen once. The top ten clonotypes cover less than 6% of the sample. Sequencing was performed on blood. The receptors were sampled from a woman in her thirties with Graves' hyperthyroidism that later progressed to Graves' ophthalmopathy.

This clonotype was detected only a few times. The V and J genes are TRBV7-2 and TRBJ2-7; the D is unclear. Germline values: CDR1 SGHTA, CDR2 FQGNSA. The CDR3 spans 14 residues. Trimming took off 2 bases at V and 7 bases at J, with 15 bases between the two ends. The CDR3 sequence is CASSLNLVKLEQYF. CDR3 nucleotide sequence: TGTGCCAGCAGCTTAAACCTCGTGAAGTTAGAGCAGTACTTC.

In this sample, this clonotype turned up many times. The chain couples TRBV7-3 to TRBJ2-3; no clear D. Deletions cut 4 bases from V and 9 bases from J, with 14 bases between. Germline CDR1 reads SGHTA; CDR2 reads FQGTGA. The CDR3 runs to 13 residues. The CDR3 loop is CASSSTPTNTQYF. In DNA, the CDR3 is TGTGCCAGCAGCTCCACGCCGACAAACACGCAGTATTTT.

This clonotype was seen ten or more times. The rearrangement links TRBV20-1 to TRBJ1-1; D gene ambiguous. The CDR3 spans 13 residues. CDR1 is DFQATT and CDR2 is SNEGSKA in the germline V gene (reference sequence). V lost 3 bases and J lost 8, with 16 bases in between. CDR3 in amino acids: CSAREMVGFEAFF. For the CDR3, the DNA is TGCAGTGCTAGGGAGATGGTGGGGTTCGAAGCTTTCTTT.

The CDR3 protein is CSARDGTANTEAFF. As DNA, the CDR3 is TGCAGTGCTAGAGATGGGACAGCTAACACTGAAGCTTTCTTT. The J gene is TRBJ1-1, the V gene TRBV20-1, with 7 bases identical to TRBD1. The V and J ends lost 0 bases and 2 bases, in that order; junction bases with no gene match: 3. CDR1 DFQATT and CDR2 SNEGSKA come from the germline V gene (reference sequence). The CDR3 loop spans 14 amino acids.

Only a few counts were recorded for this clonotype. Because the CDR3's place on the DNA is in doubt, the DNA is left out and the CDR3 is given as listed by TCRdb. The chain employs TRBV7-2 and TRBJ2-1; TRBD1, the D gene given by the table, was not confirmed from the DNA. The CDR3 spans 17 residues, counting both ends. CDR1 and CDR2 (germline): SGHTA, FQGNSA. The CDR3 loop reads CASSFGPGGADYNEQFF.

The rearrangement joins TRBV3-2 to TRBJ1-2; TRBD1, the D gene given by the table, was not confirmed from the DNA. TRBV3-2 is a known pseudogene. This CDR3 has 16 amino acids. The CDR3 is CASSHPGQDYNYGYTF. The CDR3 DNA reads TGTGCCAGCAGCCATCCGGGACAGGATTATAACTATGGCTACACCTTC.

This clonotype was counted many times. This chain uses TRBV6-2 or TRBV6-3 with TRBJ2-5; no clear D. This CDR3 is built from 15 residues. Germline V lookup: CDR1 MNHEY, CDR2 SVGEGT. Trimming left V 0 bases short and J 0 bases short, with 8 bases between. CDR3 region: CASSYSVADQETQYF. The CDR3 coding sequence is TGTGCCAGCAGTTACTCGGTGGCAGACCAAGAGACCCAGTACTTC.

This sequence joins TRBV6-1 and TRBJ2-7, with 9 bases matching TRBD1. The V segment lost 6 bases and the J segment 3 bases; nucleotides outside the gene matches: 12. Per the germline V gene, CDR1 is MNHNS and CDR2 is SASEGT. This CDR3 has 16 residues. The CDR3 DNA reads TGTGCCAGCAGACCTAAAATGCTGGGACAGGGCTACGAGCAGTACTTC. Its translation is CASRPKMLGQGYEQYF.

In this sample, this clonotype turned up many times. This chain joins TRBV28 and TRBJ2-7; 8 nucleotides align to TRBD2. CDR1 and CDR2 (germline): MDHEN, SYDVKM. Trimming cost V 6 bases and J 5 bases; bases outside gene matches: 12. The CDR3 is 15 amino acids. The CDR3 DNA sequence: TGTGCCAGCAGGATCCGAGCGGGAGAAGTGGACGAGCAGTACTTC. It encodes CASRIRAGEVDEQYF.

This clonotype has a handful of counts. V gene TRBV20-1 combines with J gene TRBJ1-2; D gene uncertain. V dropped 6 bases and J dropped 10 bases, with 15 bases sitting between them. Germline V gene lookup returns CDR1 DFQATT and CDR2 SNEGSKA (reference sequence). The CDR3 spans 11 residues. CDR3 DNA: TGCAGTGCAAAGCCCCGGGCCCACTACACCTTC. Its translation is CSAKPRAHYTF.

This clonotype appeared many times. The chain is built from TRBV24-1 and TRBJ1-5, with 9 bases that match TRBD1. This CDR3 has 15 amino acids. The germline gives CDR1 KGHDR, CDR2 SFDVKD. J gave up 7 bases and V 3 bases, and 6 bases lay outside the gene matches. CDR3 in amino acids: CATSDQQGAGQPQHF. DNA for the CDR3: TGTGCCACCAGTGATCAACAGGGGGCCGGGCAGCCCCAGCATTTT.

This clonotype has ten or more counts. J is TRBJ2-5 and V is TRBV29-1; 9 bases map to TRBD2. Per germline, CDR1 SQVTM and CDR2 ANQGSEA. The CDR3 length is 14 residues. Trimming removed 2 bases from V and 5 bases from J; junction bases left unmatched: 6. Written as DNA, the CDR3 is TGCAGCGTTGAAATGGCGGGAGGGGTGGAGACCCAGTACTTC. It is translated as CSVEMAGGVETQYF.

The rearrangement links TRBV28 to TRBJ1-2; D perhaps matches TRBD1 (5 bases). The ends were cut back, 6 bases at V and 1 base at J, with 12 bases in the middle. In germline, CDR1 is MDHEN, CDR2 SYDVKM. The CDR3 is made up of 14 amino acids. The CDR3 DNA reads TGTGCCAGCAGCCGCGTGGGGGGTAACTATGGCTACACCTTC. It is translated as CASSRVGGNYGYTF.

This clonotype has a count of ten or more. This sequence joins TRBV30 and TRBJ2-3; no clear D gene. V gave up 0 bases and J gave up 2 bases, with 9 bases separating them. This CDR3 region has 14 residues. The V gene's germline CDR1 is GTSNPN and CDR2 SVGIG (reference sequence). The DNA for the CDR3 is TGTGCCTGGAGTGTACGTAGACCCACAGATACGCAGTATTTT. It is translated as CAWSVRRPTDTQYF. Full variable domain (remainder filled in from reference TRBV30 and TRBJ2-3): SQTIHQWPATLVQPVGSPLSLECTVEGTSNPNLYWYRQAAGRGLQLLFYSVGIGQISSEVPQNLSASRPQDRQFILSSKKLLLSDSGFYLCAWSVRRPTDTQYFGPGTRLTVL.

This clonotype has just a few counts. A much bigger clone sits one base away, suggesting this may be a read error. This sequence joins TRBV5-4 and TRBJ2-7; possibly TRBD1 for D (6 bases). CDR1 is SGHNT, CDR2 YYREEE, per germline (reference sequence). V dropped 2 bases and J dropped 5 bases, with 8 bases sitting between them. CDR3 length: 12 amino acids. The DNA of the CDR3 is TGTGCCAGCAGCTTCCAGGGGAACGAGCAGTACTTC. This gives the protein CASSFQGNEQYF.

This clonotype was seen many times. The gene calls are TRBV12-3 or TRBV12-4 and TRBJ1-3; D is unclear. CDR3 length: 14 amino acids. V lost 11 bases to trimming and J lost 2 bases, with 16 bases between them. The CDR3 here is CASSKEGTGNTIYF. The CDR3 region has the DNA TGTGCCTCCTCTAAGGAAGGGACTGGAAACACCATATATTTT.

In its sample, this clonotype was seen many times. The chain is built from TRBV27 and TRBJ1-6; D is unclear. With 1 base removed from V and 10 bases from J, the gap between germline ends came to 14 bases. The CDR3 sequence is 15 residues long. The germline V gene encodes CDR1 MNHEY and CDR2 SMNVEV (reference sequence). The CDR3 region is CASSLYPPPRSPLHF. Here the CDR3 DNA reads TGTGCCAGCAGTTTATATCCCCCTCCTCGGTCACCCCTCCACTTT.